This entry concerns a single TCR beta chain. Its antigen is not known. Method: immunoSEQ multiplex PCR; TCRdb's copy keeps in-frame clones and lacks some. The data hold around 100,000 clones, with 91% observed a single time. This specimen comes from a study of graft-versus-host responses after intestinal transplantation. Between the trimmed V and J ends, which lost 0 bases and 1 base, there was a span of 13 bases. This CDR3 is built from 16 residues. Germline V CDR1 and CDR2: SGHAT, FQNNGV. The material sequenced was unstimulated CD4+ T cells sorted from spleen or lymph node cells, taken before transplant. The source of this sequence is a human donor who was the organ donor for an intestinal transplant. The genes are TRBV11-2 and TRBJ2-7, with D perhaps TRBD1 (6 bases). This chain's CDR3 is CASSLDYRVSSYEQYF. The CDR3 DNA follows: TGTGCCAGCAGCTTAGATTACAGGGTCAGTTCCTACGAGCAGTACTTC.